This T cell receptor beta chain was found in a study of cytomegalovirus exposure and HLA in healthy donors. Study as a whole: An early data release held 79 million or so unique TCRs from HLA-typed donors.

Concerning this clone: Antigen specificity is unknown.

PCR involved 60 Vbeta and 13 Jbeta primers. The data were produced by immunoSEQ multiplex PCR, yet TCRdb's version contains in-frame clones alone and is incomplete. This table holds 100,000 to 150,000 clones, 74% found once. Overall study results and limits: The sole available immune exposure information was CMV serostatus.

Source material: PBMCs. This sequence originates from a man aged 35 to 55 in good health and CMV-seropositive.

CDR3 sequence: CAWRALGQGQPQHF. The CDR3 DNA sequence: TGTGCCTGGAGAGCCCTGGGTCAGGGGCAGCCCCAGCATTTT. The chain carries TRBV30 and TRBJ1-5; a weak D match, TRBD1 (6 bases). The V and J ends lost 3 bases and 7 bases respectively, with 16 bases between them. Germline-derived CDR1 and CDR2 are GTSNPN and SVGIG (reference sequence). There are 14 residues in the CDR3. Supplemented by reference TRBV30 and TRBJ1-5, the full variable domain reads SQTIHQWPATLVQPVGSPLSLECTVEGTSNPNLYWYRQAAGRGLQLLFYSVGIGQISSEVPQNLSASRPQDRQFILSSKKLLLSDSGFYLCAWRALGQGQPQHFGDGTRLSIL.